This record concerns one T cell receptor beta chain sequence. Its antigen is still unknown. This record belongs to a study of cytotoxic CD8 clonotypes in ibrutinib-treated CLL. The CDR3 has 14 amino acids. Germline values: CDR1 WSHSY, CDR2 SAAADI. V was clipped by 6 bases and J by 0 bases, with 9 bases between them. Depths of 1 in 200,000 to 1 in 1 million T cells were the sequencing target. Profiling relied on immunoSEQ multiplex PCR, and the TCRdb table lists in-frame clones only, not all of them. The sample contains some 120,000 clones, under 90% of which appear only once. Findings and limits, study-wide: Public clonotypes (which were uncommon) either contracted or remained stable on treatment.

V usage is TRBV10-2 and J usage is TRBJ2-4; unclear D gene. This sample comprised PBMCs, obtained after 24 months of ibrutinib treatment. This sequence was found in a human donor with chronic lymphocytic leukemia. CDR3 loop: CASSTPGAKNIQYF. Written as DNA, the CDR3 is TGCGCCAGCAGCACCCCTGGAGCCAAAAACATTCAGTACTTC.